This T cell receptor beta chain was captured in a study of cytomegalovirus exposure and HLA in healthy donors. Regarding the study as a whole: CMV serostatus stood as the only immune exposure information on hand. Per a prior analysis, the majority of TCR beta V segments were productive roughly 87% or roughly 30% of the time.

This clone was seen more than once but under ten times. Antigen specificity is unknown. PCR was performed using 60 Vbeta and 13 Jbeta primers. Sequencing used immunoSEQ multiplex PCR; TCRdb keeps in-frame clones, though not all of them. The sample carries 180,000 or so clones, around 81% recorded once. V was trimmed by 5 bases and J by 14 bases, leaving 22 bases between them. This CDR3 has 14 amino acids. CDR1 and CDR2 (germline): LNHDA, SQIVND (reference sequence). The clonotype comes from a woman aged 18 to 35 in good health and CMV-seropositive. The rearrangement links TRBV19 to TRBJ2-4; D might be TRBD1 (6 bases). The sequenced sample was PBMCs. Here the CDR3 reads CASSPRDTDPEEYF. In DNA, the CDR3 is TGTGCCAGTAGTCCCCGGGACACGGACCCCGAGGAGTACTTC.